This T cell receptor (beta chain) is drawn from a study of cytomegalovirus exposure and HLA in healthy donors. Regarding the study as a whole: What TCR beta sequences reportedly achieved was accurate prediction of HLA-A and HLA-B alleles in most subjects. Later analysis revealed greater clonal expansion in HLA-associated TCR beta chains than in equally common others.

This clone was found a few times. What it binds is not known. The study ran its PCR with 60 Vbeta and 13 Jbeta primers. Sequencing used immunoSEQ multiplex PCR; TCRdb keeps in-frame clones, though not all of them. Among 180,000 or so clones listed, approximately 78% were seen once. CDR3 length: 13 residues. The V and J ends lost 0 bases and 3 bases respectively, with 4 bases between them. From germline, CDR1 is MRHNA and CDR2 SNTAGT. The chain has TRBV6-4 and TRBJ2-3, with D hard to call. This TCR was recovered from a woman in her forties or fifties in good health and CMV-seropositive. Sequencing was performed on PBMCs. The DNA for the CDR3 is TGTGCCAGCAGTGACTCTCTAACAGATACGCAGTATTTT. This codes for CASSDSLTDTQYF.